Listed here are 29 T cell receptor beta chains from one sample, sequenced in a study of neurological immune-mediated disorders. TCRdb reprocessed the 5' RACE reads with MiXCR, giving one entry per CDR3 protein. Altogether tens of thousands of distinct CDR3 sequences are present, around 16% being singletons, with the ten largest covering around 15%. The sample taken for sequencing was PBMCs. The receptors were gathered from a female donor with HTLV-1-associated myelopathy (HAM/TSP).

Remarks on this clonotype: This may be a read error: a much more frequent sequence differs by one nucleotide. This chain uses TRBV5-5 with TRBJ2-5; TRBD1 is a possible D gene (5 bases). CDR1 and CDR2 from the germline V gene are SGHKS and YYEKEE (reference sequence). The CDR3 is 14 residues long. Between the trimmed V and J ends, which lost 4 bases and 2 bases, there was a span of 12 bases. CDR3 bases: TGTGCCAGCAGCCCCGGACATGCACAAGAGACCCAGTACTTC. It encodes CASSPGHAQETQYF.

The chain couples TRBV20-1 to TRBJ2-7; 10 bases align to TRBD1. Germline assignment: CDR1 DFQATT and CDR2 SNEGSKA (reference sequence). V lost 6 bases, J lost 2 bases, and 13 bases stayed unmatched. CDR3 length: 16 residues. The CDR3 coding sequence is TGCAGTGCACGACTAATGACAGGGGGCGAAGCCTACGAGCAGTACTTC. Amino acid sequence: CSARLMTGGEAYEQYF.

This clonotype was counted ten times or more. V and J are TRBV15 and TRBJ1-4; TRBD1 aligns across 9 bases. The CDR3 totals 14 residues. The V segment lost 3 bases and the J segment 4 bases; nucleotides outside the gene matches: 0. Per the germline V gene, CDR1 is LNHNV and CDR2 is YYDKDF (reference sequence). CDR3 in DNA: TGTGCCACCAGCAGGGACAGGGGTAATGAAAAACTGTTTTTT. Translated, it gives CATSRDRGNEKLFF.

This clonotype was detected many times. V is TRBV20-1 and J is TRBJ2-7, with D perhaps assigned TRBD1 or TRBD2 (5 bases each). Germline CDR1 and CDR2: DFQATT and SNEGSKA (reference sequence). V dropped 1 base and J dropped 7 bases, with 11 bases sitting between them. The CDR3 is 12 residues long. CDR3 sequence (DNA): TGCAGTGCTAGAGGGGCAGGGAGTGAGCAGTACTTC. It is translated as CSARGAGSEQYF.

This clonotype has at least ten counts. This chain links TRBV14 with TRBJ2-1, with 8 bases aligning to TRBD1. Looked up from germline, CDR1 is SGHDN and CDR2 is FVKESK. J lost 4 bases, V lost 5 bases, and 4 bases had no gene match. The length of the CDR3 is 14 residues. The chain's CDR3 is CASSYGTGYNEQFF. In nucleotides, the CDR3 is TGTGCCAGCAGCTACGGGACAGGTTACAATGAGCAGTTCTTC.

There are many counts of this clonotype. The CDR3 bases are TGTGCCAGCAGCTTAGATTGGTCTAGCGGGATTTCCGATACGCAGTATTTT. This translates into CASSLDWSSGISDTQYF. The chain carries TRBV7-2 and TRBJ2-3, with 9 bases matching TRBD2. The trim removed 1 base at V and 6 bases at J, leaving 11 bases unmatched. Germline V CDR1 and CDR2: SGHTA, FQGNSA. There are 17 residues in the CDR3.

Sample share makes this clonotype medium-sized. The rearrangement uses TRBV20-1 and TRBJ2-3, with TRBD2 matching over 8 bases. V shed 1 base, J shed 0 bases, and the junction held 15 bases outside the gene matches. The germline CDR1 and CDR2 sequences are DFQATT and SNEGSKA (reference sequence). The CDR3 totals 19 residues. The chain's CDR3 is CSARGVIGGGLLSTDTQYF. The DNA for the CDR3 is TGCAGTGCTAGAGGGGTAATCGGGGGGGGACTGCTTAGCACAGATACGCAGTATTTT.

The chain recombines TRBV29-1 with TRBJ2-2; the match to TRBD1 covers 10 bases. The CDR3 has 12 amino acids. With 6 bases clipped from V and 7 bases from J, the junction kept 2 bases outside the gene matches. Germline V gene lookup returns CDR1 SQVTM and CDR2 ANQGSEA. The CDR3 bases are TGCAGCGTCTGGACAGGGGGCGGGGAGCTGTTTTTT. It encodes CSVWTGGGELFF.

The CDR3 loop is CSVEMPGLQYEQYF. CDR3 nucleotide sequence: TGCAGCGTCGAGATGCCGGGCCTCCAGTACGAGCAGTACTTC. The rearrangement uses TRBV29-1 and TRBJ2-7; D call uncertain. CDR3 length: 14 residues. CDR1 SQVTM and CDR2 ANQGSEA come from the germline V gene. Trimming cost V 6 bases and J 4 bases, with 19 bases left between them.

CDR3 region: CASQPQGGPGNTIYF. CDR3 coding DNA: TGTGCCAGCCAACCCCAAGGGGGGCCTGGAAACACCATATATTTT. This sequence joins TRBV28 and TRBJ1-3, with D possibly TRBD1 on 6 matching bases. The germline V gene has CDR1 MDHEN and CDR2 SYDVKM. The CDR3 consists of 15 residues. Trimming pared 8 bases from V and 2 bases from J, leaving 16 bases between. Full variable domain (outside the CDR3, taken from reference TRBV28 and TRBJ1-3): DVKVTQSSRYLVKRTGEKVFLECVQDMDHENMFWYRQDPGLGLRLIYFSYDVKMKEKGDIPEGYSVSREKKERFSLILESASTNQTSMYLCASQPQGGPGNTIYFGEGSWLTVV.

This clonotype was recorded many times. The chain carries TRBV20-1 and TRBJ2-6, with D possibly TRBD1 on 5 matching bases. Germline CDR1 reads DFQATT; CDR2 reads SNEGSKA (reference sequence). V was pared by 6 bases and J by 1 base, with 16 bases between. The CDR3 consists of 16 residues. The CDR3 DNA reads TGCAGTGCCAGCCCCTCAGGGCCTTCTGGGGCCAACGTCCTGACTTTC. Amino acid sequence: CSASPSGPSGANVLTF.

The chain uses TRBV2 and TRBJ2-5; 7 bases are a match to TRBD1. CDR1 and CDR2 (germline): SNHLY, FYNNEI. The length of the CDR3 is 15 residues. Trimming removed 6 bases from V and 5 bases from J; junction bases left unmatched: 12. The DNA for the CDR3 is TGTGCCAGCAGCTACAGGGAAGGGGGCCTTGAGACCCAGTACTTC. This codes for CASSYREGGLETQYF.

This clonotype appeared many times. The CDR3 loop reads CASSTAGQGNYGYTF. The CDR3 DNA sequence: TGCGCCAGCAGCACCGCAGGACAGGGAAACTATGGCTACACCTTC. The genes are TRBV5-1 and TRBJ1-2; 8 nucleotides line up with TRBD1. The CDR3 has 15 amino acids. Losses at the gene ends were 4 bases for V and 2 bases for J; bases not matched to a gene: 7. CDR1 SGHRS and CDR2 YFSETQ come from the germline V gene. Together with reference TRBV5-1 and TRBJ1-2, the CDR3 gives the full variable domain: KAGVTQTPRYLIKTRGQQVTLSCSPISGHRSVSWYQQTPGQGLQFLFEYFSETQRNKGNFPGRFSGRQFSNSRSEMNVSTLELGDSALYLCASSTAGQGNYGYTFGSGTRLTVV.

This clonotype has ten or more counts. This rearrangement joins TRBV4-3 to TRBJ2-5; 12 nucleotides match TRBD2. Germline loops: CDR1 LGHNA, CDR2 YSLEER. Losses at the gene ends were 0 bases for V and 7 bases for J; bases not matched to a gene: 6. The length of the CDR3 is 16 residues. The CDR3 region is CASSQDSSGGAATQYF. Written as DNA, the CDR3 is TGCGCCAGCAGCCAAGATTCTAGCGGGGGGGCCGCGACCCAGTACTTC.

This clonotype has at least ten counts. The CDR3 loop reads CASSLGLAGGPGGWETQYF. The CDR3 coding sequence is TGCGCCAGCAGCTTGGGGCTAGCGGGAGGGCCTGGCGGCTGGGAGACCCAGTACTTC. V gene TRBV5-1 combines with J gene TRBJ2-5, with 12 bases aligning to TRBD2. CDR3 length: 19 residues. The V gene end was trimmed by 0 bases and the J gene end by 5 bases; junction bases not matched to a gene: 14. The germline gives CDR1 SGHRS, CDR2 YFSETQ.

This clonotype was seen repeatedly, ten times or more. The chain is built from TRBV27 and TRBJ2-1; 8 bases map to TRBD2. Germline values: CDR1 MNHEY, CDR2 SMNVEV (reference sequence). Trimming cost V 3 bases and J 7 bases; bases outside gene matches: 11. This CDR3 is 16 amino acids long. CDR3 DNA: TGTGCCAGCAGTTTGAGAAGCGGGAGTCTGGTAAATGAGCAGTTCTTC. It yields the protein CASSLRSGSLVNEQFF.

This clonotype appeared many times. This sequence joins TRBV7-2 and TRBJ2-1; D is perhaps TRBD1 or TRBD2 (5 bases each). There are 14 residues in the CDR3. The V and J ends lost 2 bases and 8 bases respectively, with 13 bases between them. Germline CDR1 SGHTA, CDR2 FQGNSA. The CDR3 sequence is CASSLNSGPYEQFF. The CDR3 DNA is TGTGCCAGCAGCTTAAATTCGGGGCCCTATGAGCAGTTCTTC.

This clonotype was recorded many times. The chain has TRBV7-2 and TRBJ2-2; D gene ambiguous. This CDR3 has 12 amino acids. The V gene's germline CDR1 is SGHTA and CDR2 FQGNSA. Trimming took 6 bases from V and 10 from J, leaving 12 bases between them. The CDR3 DNA reads as TGTGCCAGCAGTTTCCCGGCAACGGAGCTGTTTTTT. As protein: CASSFPATELFF.

This clonotype has a count of ten or more. The rearrangement links TRBV20-1 to TRBJ1-4; TRBD1 might be the D (6 bases). V was cut by 6 bases and J by 7 bases, with 18 bases left in between. The CDR3 runs 14 residues. The germline V gene encodes CDR1 DFQATT and CDR2 SNEGSKA (reference sequence). The CDR3 reads CSAAPGVRGEKLFF. CDR3 nucleotides: TGCAGTGCCGCCCCAGGGGTGAGGGGTGAAAAACTGTTTTTT.

This clonotype was recorded many times. The gene calls are TRBV7-2 and TRBJ1-6; 8 bases line up with TRBD1. From germline, CDR1 is SGHTA and CDR2 FQGNSA. The junction had 2 bases not matched to a gene; V was cut back by 2 bases and J by 5 bases. This CDR3 is built from 15 residues. CDR3 nucleotides: TGTGCCAGCAGCTTAAGGACAGGGAATAATTCACCCCTCCACTTT. Encoded protein: CASSLRTGNNSPLHF.

This clonotype was detected many times. The V and J genes are TRBV5-1 and TRBJ1-1, with 7 positions matching TRBD1. Trimming took 1 base from V and 1 from J; bases not matched to a gene: 7. Germline-derived CDR1 and CDR2 are SGHRS and YFSETQ. This CDR3 comprises 16 residues. The CDR3: CASSLRTGNWNTEAFF. The CDR3 bases are TGCGCCAGCAGCTTGAGGACAGGCAATTGGAACACTGAAGCTTTCTTT. Looking up the rest from reference TRBV5-1 and TRBJ1-1 gives the full variable domain: KAGVTQTPRYLIKTRGQQVTLSCSPISGHRSVSWYQQTPGQGLQFLFEYFSETQRNKGNFPGRFSGRQFSNSRSEMNVSTLELGDSALYLCASSLRTGNWNTEAFFGQGTRLTVV.

This clonotype was counted at least ten times. The chain uses TRBV5-4 and TRBJ2-2; a possible D gene is TRBD2 (5 bases). The CDR3 runs 16 residues. The V end lost 0 bases, the J end lost 0 bases, and 9 bases lay between the germline ends. Germline values: CDR1 SGHNT, CDR2 YYREEE (reference sequence). CDR3: CASSLEAGANTGELFF. CDR3 nucleotide sequence: TGTGCCAGCAGCTTGGAGGCGGGCGCGAACACCGGGGAGCTGTTTTTT.

This clonotype appeared many times. This chain connects TRBV3-1 to TRBJ2-5; no definite D call. V lost 5 bases, J lost 5 bases, and 15 bases lay in between. The CDR3 loop spans 14 amino acids. CDR1 LGHDT and CDR2 YNNKEL come from the germline V gene (reference sequence). This CDR3 reads CASSASDRRETQYF. CDR3 nucleotide sequence: TGTGCCAGCAGCGCCTCGGACCGTCGGGAGACCCAGTACTTC.

This clonotype was recorded at least ten times. V and J are TRBV12-3 or TRBV12-4 and TRBJ2-1; TRBD2 matches at 10 bases. The CDR3 is 15 residues long. V was clipped by 1 base and J by 5 bases; unmatched bases: 2. The CDR3 protein is CASSLGTSGNNEQFF. The CDR3 coding sequence is TGTGCCAGCAGTTTAGGGACTAGCGGAAACAATGAGCAGTTCTTC.

This clonotype was seen repeatedly, ten times or more. The rearrangement uses TRBV6-2 or TRBV6-3 and TRBJ1-1; possibly TRBD1 for D (5 bases). Trimming took 7 bases from V and 7 from J, leaving 10 bases between them. Looked up from germline, CDR1 is MNHEY and CDR2 is SVGEGT. The CDR3 contains 11 residues. CDR3 protein: CASTQGIEAFF. In DNA, the CDR3 is TGTGCCAGCACTCAGGGTATTGAAGCTTTCTTT.

This clonotype was seen ten or more times. The rearrangement links TRBV7-9 to TRBJ2-2; 10 bases fit TRBD1. V gave up 9 bases and J gave up 6 bases; unmatched junction bases: 10. Germline CDR1 is SEHNR and CDR2 is FQNEAQ (reference sequence). The CDR3 extends over 15 amino acids. Here the CDR3 DNA reads TGTGCCAGTAACCGGGACAGGGGTTTACCCGGGGAGCTGTTTTTT. Residues: CASNRDRGLPGELFF.

The chain recombines TRBV3-1 with TRBJ2-1; possibly TRBD1 for D (6 bases). V was cut by 4 bases and J by 0 bases, with 10 bases left in between. The CDR3 covers 15 residues. The germline CDR1 and CDR2 sequences are LGHDT and YNNKEL (reference sequence). CDR3 sequence reads: CASSPTGYSYNEQFF. The CDR3 DNA is TGTGCCAGCAGCCCAACAGGGTACTCCTACAATGAGCAGTTCTTC.

This clonotype has a count of ten or more. The chain uses TRBV5-5 and TRBJ1-1; the match to TRBD1 covers 8 bases. CDR3 length equals 15 residues. CDR1 and CDR2 from the germline V gene are SGHKS and YYEKEE (reference sequence). Trimming cost V 5 bases and J 0 bases; bases outside gene matches: 6. The CDR3 sequence is CASRRQGPLNTEAFF. The CDR3 nucleotides are TGTGCCAGCAGACGACAGGGGCCTCTGAACACTGAAGCTTTCTTT.

This clonotype has ten or more counts. J is TRBJ2-7 and V is TRBV10-3; 12 positions match TRBD1. CDR1 and CDR2 from the germline V gene are ENHRY and SYGVKD. Losses at the gene ends were 6 bases for V and 3 bases for J; bases not matched to a gene: 9. The CDR3 length is 16 residues. CDR3 sequence reads: CAISSGQGAVIYEQYF. CDR3 DNA: TGTGCCATCAGCTCGGGACAGGGGGCGGTAATCTACGAGCAGTACTTC.